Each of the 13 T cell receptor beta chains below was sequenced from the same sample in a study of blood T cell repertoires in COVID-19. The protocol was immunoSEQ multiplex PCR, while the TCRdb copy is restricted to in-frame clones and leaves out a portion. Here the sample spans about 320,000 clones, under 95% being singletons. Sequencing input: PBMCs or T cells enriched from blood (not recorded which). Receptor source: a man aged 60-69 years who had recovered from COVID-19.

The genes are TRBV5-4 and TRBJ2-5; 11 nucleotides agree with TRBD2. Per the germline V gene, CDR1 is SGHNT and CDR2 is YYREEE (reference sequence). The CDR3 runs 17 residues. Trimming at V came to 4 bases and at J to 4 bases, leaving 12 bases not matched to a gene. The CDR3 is CASSAHGGLAASETQYF. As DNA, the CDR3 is TGTGCCAGCAGCGCTCACGGGGGACTAGCGGCGTCAGAGACCCAGTACTTC.

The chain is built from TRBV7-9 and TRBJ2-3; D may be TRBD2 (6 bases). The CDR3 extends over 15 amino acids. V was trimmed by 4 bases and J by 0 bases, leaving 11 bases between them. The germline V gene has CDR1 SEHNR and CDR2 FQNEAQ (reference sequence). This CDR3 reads CASSSTGTSTDTQYF. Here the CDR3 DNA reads TGTGCCAGCAGCTCGACCGGGACTAGCACAGATACGCAGTATTTT.

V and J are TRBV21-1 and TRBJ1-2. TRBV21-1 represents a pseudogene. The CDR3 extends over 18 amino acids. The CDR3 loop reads CASSKARGTTGSGYGYTF. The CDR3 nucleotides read TGTGCCAGCAGCAAAGCTCGAGGAACCACTGGTTCGGGTTATGGCTACACCTTC.

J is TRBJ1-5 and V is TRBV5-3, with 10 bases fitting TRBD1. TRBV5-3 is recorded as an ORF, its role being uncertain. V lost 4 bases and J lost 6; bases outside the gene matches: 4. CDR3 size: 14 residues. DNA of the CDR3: TGTGCCAGAAGCCTGACAGGGGGCCTTCAGCCCCAGCATTTT. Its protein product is CARSLTGGLQPQHF.

This CDR3 reads CASSRMGQGGNEQFF. The CDR3 DNA sequence: TGTGCCAGCAGCCGGATGGGACAGGGAGGCAATGAGCAGTTCTTC. This chain joins TRBV5-5 and TRBJ2-1, with TRBD1 identical over 9 bases. The V gene's germline CDR1 is SGHKS and CDR2 YYEKEE (reference sequence). With 4 bases clipped from V and 6 bases from J, the junction kept 8 bases outside the gene matches. The CDR3 contains 15 residues. The full variable domain, its missing parts supplied by reference TRBV5-5 and TRBJ2-1, is DAGVTQSPTHLIKTRGQQVTLRCSPISGHKSVSWYQQVLGQGPQFIFQYYEKEERGRGNFPDRFSARQFPNYSSELNVNALLLGDSALYLCASSRMGQGGNEQFFGPGTRLTVL.

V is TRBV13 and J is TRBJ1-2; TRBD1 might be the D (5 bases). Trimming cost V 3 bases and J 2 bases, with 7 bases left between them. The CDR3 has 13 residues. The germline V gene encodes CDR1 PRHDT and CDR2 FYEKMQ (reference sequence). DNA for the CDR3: TGTGCCAGCAGCTTCCAGGGCAACTATGGCTACACCTTC. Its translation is CASSFQGNYGYTF. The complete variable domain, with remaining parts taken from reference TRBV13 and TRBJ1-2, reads AAGVIQSPRHLIKEKRETATLKCYPIPRHDTVYWYQQGPGQDPQFLISFYEKMQSDKGSIPDRFSAQQFSDYHSELNMSSLELGDSALYFCASSFQGNYGYTFGSGTRLTVV.

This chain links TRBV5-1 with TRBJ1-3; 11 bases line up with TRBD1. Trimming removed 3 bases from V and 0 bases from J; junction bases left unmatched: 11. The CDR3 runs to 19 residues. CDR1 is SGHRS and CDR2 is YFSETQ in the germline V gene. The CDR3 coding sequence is TGCGCCAGCAGCTCCCACGGACAGGGGGCTAGTCTCTCTGGAAACACCATATATTTT. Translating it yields CASSSHGQGASLSGNTIYF.

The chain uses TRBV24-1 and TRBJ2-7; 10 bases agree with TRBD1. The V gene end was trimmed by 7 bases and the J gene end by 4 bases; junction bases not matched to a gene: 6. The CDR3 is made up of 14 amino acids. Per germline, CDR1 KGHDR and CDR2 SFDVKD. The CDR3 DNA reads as TGTGCCACCAGCCCGGGACAGGGGCGGTACGAGCAGTACTTC. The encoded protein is CATSPGQGRYEQYF.

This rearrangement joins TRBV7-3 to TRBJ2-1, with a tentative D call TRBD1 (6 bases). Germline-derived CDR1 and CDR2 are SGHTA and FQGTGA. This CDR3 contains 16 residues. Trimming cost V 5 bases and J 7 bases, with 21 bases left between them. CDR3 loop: CASSKAGAGIRNEQFF. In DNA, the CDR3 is TGTGCCAGCAGCAAAGCAGGGGCCGGGATCAGGAATGAGCAGTTCTTC. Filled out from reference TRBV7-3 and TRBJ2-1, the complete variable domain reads GAGVSQTPSNKVTEKGKYVELRCDPISGHTALYWYRQSLGQGPEFLIYFQGTGAADDSGLPNDRFFAVRPEGSVSTLKIQRTERGDSAVYLCASSKAGAGIRNEQFFGPGTRLTVL.

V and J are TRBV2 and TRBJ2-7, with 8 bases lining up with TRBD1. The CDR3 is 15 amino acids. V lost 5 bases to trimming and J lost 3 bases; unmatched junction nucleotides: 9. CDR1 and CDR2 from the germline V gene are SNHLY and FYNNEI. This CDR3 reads CASSLTGTGVYEQYF. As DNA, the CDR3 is TGTGCCAGCAGTTTAACCGGGACAGGCGTCTACGAGCAGTACTTC.

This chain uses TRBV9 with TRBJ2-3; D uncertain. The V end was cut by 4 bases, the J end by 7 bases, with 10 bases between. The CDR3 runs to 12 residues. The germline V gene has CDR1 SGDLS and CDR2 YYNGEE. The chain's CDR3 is CASSFSRNTQYF. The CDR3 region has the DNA TGTGCCAGCAGCTTTAGTCGAAATACGCAGTATTTT.

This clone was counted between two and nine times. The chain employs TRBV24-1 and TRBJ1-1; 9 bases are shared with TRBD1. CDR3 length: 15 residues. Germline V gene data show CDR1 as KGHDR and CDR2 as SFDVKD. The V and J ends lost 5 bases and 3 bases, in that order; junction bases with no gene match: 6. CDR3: CATSALRDRDTEAFF. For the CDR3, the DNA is TGTGCCACCAGTGCCCTCCGGGACAGGGACACTGAAGCTTTCTTT.

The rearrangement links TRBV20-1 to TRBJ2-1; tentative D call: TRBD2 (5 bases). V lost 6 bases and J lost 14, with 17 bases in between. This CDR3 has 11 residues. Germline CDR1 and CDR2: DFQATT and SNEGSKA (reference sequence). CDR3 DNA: TGCAGTGCGAATACCGGGATTTCTGAGTTCTTC. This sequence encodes CSANTGISEFF.